Shown below are 17 T cell receptor beta chains from a single sample sequenced in a study of blood T cell repertoires in COVID-19. Assay: immunoSEQ multiplex PCR; the TCRdb copy retains only in-frame clones and omits some. The table records about 70,000 clones, approximately 80% of them present only once. Sequenced: peripheral blood. The receptor source for this set is a man in his 70s who had recovered from COVID-19.

The chain has TRBV19 and TRBJ1-5; unclear D gene. This CDR3 has 14 amino acids. Germline CDR1 reads LNHDA; CDR2 reads SQIVND (reference sequence). V was pared by 7 bases and J by 2 bases, with 12 bases between. The CDR3 here is CASNPQPGNQPQHF. The CDR3, as DNA: TGTGCCAGTAATCCCCAACCAGGCAATCAGCCCCAGCATTTT.

The chain recombines TRBV6-6 with TRBJ2-3, with TRBD1 identical over 8 bases. CDR1 MNHNY and CDR2 SVGAGI come from the germline V gene (reference sequence). There are 16 residues in the CDR3. Trimming removed 2 bases from V and 1 base from J; junction bases left unmatched: 5. CDR3 protein: CASSYPATGGTDTQYF. CDR3 in DNA: TGTGCCAGCAGTTACCCGGCGACAGGGGGCACAGATACGCAGTATTTT.

The rearrangement uses TRBV30 and TRBJ1-4; the D gene is possibly TRBD1 (5 bases). Germline CDR1 reads GTSNPN; CDR2 reads SVGIG (reference sequence). The ends were cut back, 8 bases at V and 3 bases at J, with 13 bases in the middle. The CDR3 spans 13 residues. This CDR3 reads CARGEGPNEKLFF. CDR3 nucleotides: TGTGCCCGGGGGGAGGGCCCTAATGAAAAACTGTTTTTT.

The chain is built from TRBV3-1 (or the pseudogene TRBV3-2) and TRBJ2-7; perhaps TRBD2 as D (6 bases). The CDR3 covers 18 residues. Germline values: CDR1 LGHDT, CDR2 YNNKEL (reference sequence). V lost 1 base and J 2 bases, leaving 21 bases between the germline ends. The CDR3 bases are TGTGCCAGCAGCCAAGTCTGGGAACGGAGGGGACGGCCCTACGAGCAGTACTTC. Its protein is CASSQVWERRGRPYEQYF.

V usage is TRBV11-2 and J usage is TRBJ1-3; D call uncertain. Trimming pared 5 bases from V and 3 bases from J, leaving 20 bases between. CDR1 SGHAT and CDR2 FQNNGV come from the germline V gene. CDR3 length: 17 residues. Written as DNA, the CDR3 is TGTGCCAGCAGCCCCCGGGGAGGGCGTCTAGATGGAAACACCATATATTTT. Amino acids: CASSPRGGRLDGNTIYF.

This clone was recorded once. The chain joins TRBV21-1 to TRBJ1-2; the table's D call, TRBD1, was not checked against the DNA. TRBV21-1 is tagged as a pseudogene. The CDR3 spans 18 residues. This CDR3 is CASSKSGLSMGQIYGYTF. As DNA, the CDR3 is TGTGCCAGCAGCAAAAGCGGGCTTTCCATGGGACAGATCTATGGCTACACCTTC.

The chain combines TRBV19 with TRBJ2-7, with 7 positions matching TRBD1. The V and J ends lost 6 bases and 3 bases, in that order; junction bases with no gene match: 5. CDR1 and CDR2 (germline): LNHDA, SQIVND (reference sequence). The CDR3 covers 13 residues. CDR3 in amino acids: CASSQDRFYEQYF. The CDR3, as DNA: TGTGCCAGTAGCCAGGACAGGTTCTACGAGCAGTACTTC.

CDR3 sequence (DNA): TGTGCCAGCAGCTTAGTAGATTCACCCCTCCACTTT. This codes for CASSLVDSPLHF. The rearrangement links TRBV7-6 to TRBJ1-6; D is undetermined. Germline CDR1 reads SGHVS; CDR2 reads FNYEAQ. The CDR3 length is 12 residues. V shed 1 base and J shed 8 bases, with 3 bases lying between them.

This sequence joins TRBV28 and TRBJ1-1; the D is unclear. Germline CDR1 MDHEN, CDR2 SYDVKM. V gave up 3 bases and J gave up 6 bases, with 17 bases separating them. The CDR3 is 15 residues long. The DNA for the CDR3 is TGTGCCAGCAGTTTTTTATCGGGAGGGTTCTCTGAAGCTTTCTTT. Translating gives CASSFLSGGFSEAFF.

This clone occurred once. The chain is built from TRBV11-1 and TRBJ2-7, with a tentative D call TRBD2 (6 bases). The germline V gene encodes CDR1 SGHAT and CDR2 FQDESV (reference sequence). The ends were cut back, 4 bases at V and 2 bases at J, with 9 bases in the middle. The CDR3 spans 13 residues. The CDR3 DNA reads TGTGCCAGCAGCTGGGGGGTTACCTACGAGCAGTACTTC. This translates into CASSWGVTYEQYF.

This rearrangement joins TRBV5-4 to TRBJ2-5, with D perhaps TRBD2 (6 bases). This CDR3 has 14 amino acids. Per germline, CDR1 SGHNT and CDR2 YYREEE (reference sequence). V lost 1 base and J 2 bases, leaving 9 bases between the germline ends. This CDR3 reads CASSLPGVQETQYF. CDR3 DNA sequence: TGTGCCAGCAGCTTGCCGGGAGTTCAAGAGACCCAGTACTTC.

This chain connects TRBV6-6 to TRBJ2-2, with 10 bases matching TRBD1. Germline V gene lookup returns CDR1 MNHNY and CDR2 SVGAGI (reference sequence). The CDR3 is made up of 15 amino acids. Losses at the gene ends were 1 base for V and 6 bases for J; bases not matched to a gene: 2. The CDR3 protein is CASSYWDRGAGELFF. Here the CDR3 DNA reads TGTGCCAGCAGTTACTGGGACAGGGGAGCCGGGGAGCTGTTTTTT.

This chain joins TRBV6-6 and TRBJ1-3, with TRBD1 identical over 7 bases. J gave up 0 bases and V 5 bases, and 13 bases lay outside the gene matches. Germline values: CDR1 MNHNY, CDR2 SVGAGI (reference sequence). CDR3 length: 18 residues. CDR3 in amino acids: CASSRTGLRSGSGNTIYF. The CDR3 region has the DNA TGTGCCAGCAGTCGGACAGGACTGAGATCTGGCTCTGGAAACACCATATATTTT.

The chain links TRBV28 to TRBJ1-6; a weak D match, TRBD1 (5 bases). Germline V lookup: CDR1 MDHEN, CDR2 SYDVKM. CDR3 length: 14 residues. The V end was cut by 3 bases, the J end by 9 bases, with 12 bases between. The CDR3 DNA reads as TGTGCCAGCAGTTTGGTCCTCGGGGGTTCACCCCTCCACTTT. Translating gives CASSLVLGGSPLHF.

This clone was counted only a few times. V gene TRBV9 combines with J gene TRBJ2-2, with D uncertain. The V gene lost 7 bases and the J gene lost 3 bases, with 10 bases spanning the gap. The CDR3 extends over 13 amino acids. Germline V lookup: CDR1 SGDLS, CDR2 YYNGEE. CDR3 coding DNA: TGTGCCAGCGCCCCAGTTTACACCGGGGAGCTGTTTTTT. This codes for CASAPVYTGELFF.

The rearrangement links TRBV19 to TRBJ1-5; D unclear. The CDR3 is 14 amino acids. V was trimmed by 4 bases and J by 7 bases, leaving 14 bases between them. Germline-derived CDR1 and CDR2 are LNHDA and SQIVND (reference sequence). The CDR3 region has the DNA TGTGCCAGTAGTAGTATCGCGGGATCCCAGCCCCAGCATTTT. Protein product: CASSSIAGSQPQHF.

The chain has TRBV27 and TRBJ2-7; TRBD1 is a possible D gene (6 bases). CDR3 size: 12 residues. The V end was cut by 9 bases, the J end by 6 bases, with 15 bases between. The germline gives CDR1 MNHEY, CDR2 SMNVEV (reference sequence). CDR3 nucleotide sequence: TGTGCCAGTAACAGGGTACGCCGCGAGCAGTACTTC. Translation gives CASNRVRREQYF.